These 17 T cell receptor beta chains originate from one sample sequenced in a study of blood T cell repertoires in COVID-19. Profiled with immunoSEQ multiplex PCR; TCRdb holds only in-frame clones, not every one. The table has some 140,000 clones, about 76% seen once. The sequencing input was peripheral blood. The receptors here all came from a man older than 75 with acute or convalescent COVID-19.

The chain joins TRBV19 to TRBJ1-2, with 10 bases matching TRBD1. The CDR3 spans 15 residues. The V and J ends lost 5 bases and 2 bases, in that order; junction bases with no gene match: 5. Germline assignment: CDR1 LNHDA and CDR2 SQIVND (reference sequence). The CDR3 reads CASSAATGGNYGYTF. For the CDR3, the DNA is TGTGCCAGTAGTGCCGCGACAGGGGGCAACTATGGCTACACCTTC.

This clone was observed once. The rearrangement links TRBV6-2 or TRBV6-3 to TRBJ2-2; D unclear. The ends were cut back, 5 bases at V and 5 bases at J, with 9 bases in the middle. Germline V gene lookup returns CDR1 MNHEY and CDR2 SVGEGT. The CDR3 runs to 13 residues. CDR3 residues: CASSPRLTGELFF. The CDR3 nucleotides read TGTGCCAGCAGTCCGAGACTGACCGGGGAGCTGTTTTTT.

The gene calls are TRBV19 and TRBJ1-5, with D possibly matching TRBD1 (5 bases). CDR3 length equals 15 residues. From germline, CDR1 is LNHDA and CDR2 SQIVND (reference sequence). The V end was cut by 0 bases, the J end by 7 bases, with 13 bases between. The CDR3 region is CASSIDLQGGQPQHF. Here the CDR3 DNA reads TGTGCCAGTAGTATAGATCTGCAGGGTGGACAGCCCCAGCATTTT.

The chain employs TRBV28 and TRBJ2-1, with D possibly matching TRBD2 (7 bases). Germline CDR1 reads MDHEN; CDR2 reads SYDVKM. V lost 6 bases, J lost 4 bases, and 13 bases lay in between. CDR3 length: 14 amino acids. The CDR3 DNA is TGTGCCAGCAGGTCTAGGGGGGGGTACAATGAGCAGTTCTTC. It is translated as CASRSRGGYNEQFF. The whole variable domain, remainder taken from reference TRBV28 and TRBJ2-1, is DVKVTQSSRYLVKRTGEKVFLECVQDMDHENMFWYRQDPGLGLRLIYFSYDVKMKEKGDIPEGYSVSREKKERFSLILESASTNQTSMYLCASRSRGGYNEQFFGPGTRLTVL.

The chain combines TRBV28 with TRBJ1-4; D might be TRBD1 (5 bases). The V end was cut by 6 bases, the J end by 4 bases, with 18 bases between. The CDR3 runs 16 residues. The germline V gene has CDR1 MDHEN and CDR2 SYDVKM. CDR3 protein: CASSPTPTALNEKLFF. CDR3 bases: TGTGCCAGCAGCCCTACCCCGACAGCCCTTAATGAAAAACTGTTTTTT. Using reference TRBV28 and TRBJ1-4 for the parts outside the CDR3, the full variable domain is DVKVTQSSRYLVKRTGEKVFLECVQDMDHENMFWYRQDPGLGLRLIYFSYDVKMKEKGDIPEGYSVSREKKERFSLILESASTNQTSMYLCASSPTPTALNEKLFFGSGTQLSVL.

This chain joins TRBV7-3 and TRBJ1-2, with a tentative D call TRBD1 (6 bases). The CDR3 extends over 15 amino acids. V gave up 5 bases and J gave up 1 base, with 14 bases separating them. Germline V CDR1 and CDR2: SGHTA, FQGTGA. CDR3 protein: CASSPRPGVNYGYTF. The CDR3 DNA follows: TGTGCCAGCAGCCCCAGGCCAGGGGTTAACTATGGCTACACCTTC.

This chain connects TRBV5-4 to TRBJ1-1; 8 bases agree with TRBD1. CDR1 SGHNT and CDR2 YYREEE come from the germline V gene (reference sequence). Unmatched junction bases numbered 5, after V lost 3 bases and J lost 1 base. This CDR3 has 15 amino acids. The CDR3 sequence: CASSSGTGKNTEAFF. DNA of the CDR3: TGTGCCAGCAGCTCCGGGACAGGCAAGAACACTGAAGCTTTCTTT.

The CDR3 sequence is CASSLVSWRLARMSAEQYF. The DNA for the CDR3 is TGTGCCAGCAGCTTAGTCTCCTGGAGACTGGCGCGGATGTCGGCCGAGCAGTACTTC. V is TRBV7-9 and J is TRBJ2-7; D is unclear. The length of the CDR3 is 19 residues. Germline CDR1 SEHNR, CDR2 FQNEAQ (reference sequence). V was trimmed by 1 base and J by 6 bases, leaving 28 bases between them.

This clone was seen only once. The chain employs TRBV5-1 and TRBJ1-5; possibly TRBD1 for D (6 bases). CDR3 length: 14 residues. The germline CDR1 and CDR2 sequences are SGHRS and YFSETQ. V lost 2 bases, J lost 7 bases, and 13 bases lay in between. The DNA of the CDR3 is TGCGCCAGCAGCTTAGGGGGGGCGAACCAGCCCCAGCATTTT. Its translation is CASSLGGANQPQHF.

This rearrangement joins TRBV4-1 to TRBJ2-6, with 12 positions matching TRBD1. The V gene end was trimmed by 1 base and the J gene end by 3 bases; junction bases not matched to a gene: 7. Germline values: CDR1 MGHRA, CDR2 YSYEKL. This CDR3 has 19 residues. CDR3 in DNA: TGCGCCAGCAGCCAAGGAACGGGACAGGGGGCGCGTGGGGCCAACGTCCTGACTTTC. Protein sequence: CASSQGTGQGARGANVLTF.

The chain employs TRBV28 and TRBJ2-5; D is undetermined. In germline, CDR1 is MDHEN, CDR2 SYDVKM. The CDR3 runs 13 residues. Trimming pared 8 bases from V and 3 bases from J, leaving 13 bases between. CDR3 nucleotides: TGTGCCAGCGGAAACAGCCTAAAAGAGACCCAGTACTTC. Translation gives CASGNSLKETQYF.

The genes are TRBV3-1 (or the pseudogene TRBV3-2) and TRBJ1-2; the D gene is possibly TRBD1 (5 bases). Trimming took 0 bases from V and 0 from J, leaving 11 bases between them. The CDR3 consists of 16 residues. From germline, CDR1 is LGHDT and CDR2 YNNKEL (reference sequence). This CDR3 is CASSQDFRVANYGYTF. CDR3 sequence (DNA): TGTGCCAGCAGCCAAGATTTCAGGGTAGCTAACTATGGCTACACCTTC.

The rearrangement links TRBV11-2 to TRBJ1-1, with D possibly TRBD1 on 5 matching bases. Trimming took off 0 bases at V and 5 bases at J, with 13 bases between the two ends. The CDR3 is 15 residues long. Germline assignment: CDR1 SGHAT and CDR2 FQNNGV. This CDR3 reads CASSLETLGGTEAFF. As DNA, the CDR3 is TGTGCCAGCAGCTTAGAGACACTGGGGGGGACTGAAGCTTTCTTT.

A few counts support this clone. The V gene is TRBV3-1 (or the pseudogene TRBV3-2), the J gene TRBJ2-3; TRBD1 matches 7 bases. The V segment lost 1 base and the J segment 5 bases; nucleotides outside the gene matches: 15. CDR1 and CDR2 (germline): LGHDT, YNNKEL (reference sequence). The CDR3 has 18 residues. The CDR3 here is CASSQGTRGRGPQDTQYF. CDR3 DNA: TGTGCCAGCAGCCAAGGAACGAGGGGGCGTGGGCCGCAAGATACGCAGTATTTT.

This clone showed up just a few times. The CDR3 region is CASRERNEQFF. CDR3 nucleotide sequence: TGCGCCAGCAGGGAGCGGAATGAGCAGTTCTTC. The V gene is TRBV5-1, the J gene TRBJ2-1; possible D gene TRBD2, 5 bases. V was pared by 5 bases and J by 7 bases, with 7 bases between. Looked up from germline, CDR1 is SGHRS and CDR2 is YFSETQ. The CDR3 length is 11 residues.

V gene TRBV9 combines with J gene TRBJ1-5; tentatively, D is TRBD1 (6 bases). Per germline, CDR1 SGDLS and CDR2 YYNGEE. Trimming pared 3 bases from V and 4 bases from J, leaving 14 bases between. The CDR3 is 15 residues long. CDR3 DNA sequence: TGTGCCAGCAGCGCCCAGGGGTTAGGAAATCAGCCCCAGCATTTT. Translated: CASSAQGLGNQPQHF.

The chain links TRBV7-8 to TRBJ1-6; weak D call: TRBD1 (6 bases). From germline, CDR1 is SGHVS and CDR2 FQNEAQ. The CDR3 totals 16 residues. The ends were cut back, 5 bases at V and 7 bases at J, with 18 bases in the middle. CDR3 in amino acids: CASSPQTGGLNSPLHF. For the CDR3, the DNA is TGTGCCAGCAGCCCCCAGACAGGCGGGTTAAATTCACCCCTCCACTTT.